This record concerns one TCR beta chain sequence. V shed 4 bases and J 3 bases; nucleotides not matched to a gene: 5. Per the germline V gene, CDR1 is LGHNA and CDR2 is YNFKEQ. The CDR3 spans 15 residues. This record comes from a study of blood T cell repertoires in COVID-19. Study overall: The cDNA or gDNA used as material had been derived from T cells, B-cell-depleted T cells, or PBMCs.

Assay used: immunoSEQ multiplex PCR; TCRdb lists only in-frame clones, some missing. Altogether roughly 250,000 clones are present, 83% being singletons, with the ten largest covering around 5.9%. The origin of this receptor is a human donor in a cohort sampled during active COVID-19. Specimen: peripheral blood. The chain combines TRBV4-2 with TRBJ1-5; TRBD1 aligns across 8 bases. Here the CDR3 DNA reads TGTGCCAGCAGCCTGGGACAGGCGATCAATCAGCCCCAGCATTTT. Encoded protein: CASSLGQAINQPQHF.